This T cell receptor (beta chain) was recovered during a study of blood T cell repertoires in COVID-19. Across the study: Samples of COVID-19 (acute and convalescent) were obtained from the United States, Italy and Spain. The analysed material was cDNA or gDNA that came from T cells, B-cell-depleted T cells, or PBMCs.

The CDR3 runs 13 residues. Looked up from germline, CDR1 is MNHEY and CDR2 is SVGAGI. With V trimmed by 5 bases and J by 16 bases, 12 bases remained unmatched. Patients at the Seattle site were enrolled during active infection and followed longitudinally. Methods used by the authors: The assay estimated nucleated cells by amplifying reference gene primers. TCRdb keeps only in-frame clones here, not all; method: immunoSEQ multiplex PCR. V and J calls and clone size are as listed in that table; D and trimming were resolved from the DNA. The sample gives around 300,000 clones, more than 80% of which show up once; roughly 7.3% is in the top ten.

The TCR was taken from a woman in her thirties with COVID-19, enrolled during active disease. Input material: peripheral blood. The chain couples TRBV6-5 to TRBJ2-1; 9 nucleotides match TRBD1. The CDR3 region has the DNA TGTGCCAGCAGTCCCCGGGACAGGGAATATCGCTTCTTC. Translation: CASSPRDREYRFF.